This is a list of T cell receptor beta chains from one sample in a study of cytomegalovirus exposure and HLA in healthy donors. The method was immunoSEQ multiplex PCR; TCRdb's version includes in-frame clones alone and lacks a portion of them. The sample gives about 93,000 clones, more than 60% of which show up once; about 1.9% is in the top ten. Material: PBMCs. The receptors derive from a boy aged 5-17 years in good health and CMV-seronegative. Both conserved end residues are part of each CDR3. A D gene is named only where the DNA matches it firmly. Size values are once, few and many counts, or a class for expanded clones, and some rows have none.

j_call clone_size d_call v_call cdr3_nt cdr3_aa
TRBJ1-6 . . TRBV7-9 TGTGCCAGCAGCTTAGAACCAGGTTCACCCCTCCACTTT CASSLEPGSPLHF
TRBJ2-7 once TRBD1 TRBV19 TGTGCCAGTAGTAACGGACAGGAGGAGCAGTACTTC CASSNGQEEQYF
TRBJ1-2 . . TRBV5-6 TGTGCCAGCAGCTTAAACAGTGCCGTGCCGGGCTACACCTTC CASSLNSAVPGYTF
TRBJ2-3 . TRBD2 TRBV9 TGTGCCAGCAGCGTATGGACTAGCGGGAGAACAGATACGCAGTATTTT CASSVWTSGRTDTQYF
TRBJ2-5 . TRBD1 TRBV4-2 TGTGCCAGCAGCCAAGGAGACAGGGGTCAAGAGACCCAGTACTTC CASSQGDRGQETQYF
TRBJ1-2 . TRBD1 TRBV4-3 TGCGCCAGCAGCCAAGATCGTGGGACAGAGTATGGCTACACCTTC CASSQDRGTEYGYTF
TRBJ2-7 . . TRBV5-4 TGTGCCAGCAGCACCGAGGGGGGGCTAAGCTCCTACGAGCAGTACTTC CASSTEGGLSSYEQYF
TRBJ1-1 . . TRBV30 TGTGCCTTCCGGACAGACATGAACACTGAAGCTTTCTTT CAFRTDMNTEAFF
TRBJ2-7 . TRBD2 TRBV9 TGTGCCAGCAGCGTGCAAGCGGGAGGGTTTGGAGAGCAGTACTTC CASSVQAGGFGEQYF
TRBJ1-2 once . TRBV6-1 TGTGCCAGCAGTGAAGCGCTAGGGGTAGCCTATGGCTACACCTTC CASSEALGVAYGYTF
TRBJ2-1 once . TRBV6-6 TGTGCCAGCAGTTACCGAAGAGAAACCTACAATGAGCAGTTCTTC CASSYRRETYNEQFF
TRBJ1-1 . . TRBV25-1 TGTGCCAGCAGGCTCGCGGAAGGGAACACTGAAGCTTTCTTT CASRLAEGNTEAFF
TRBJ2-5 . . TRBV18 TGTGCCAGCCGTAGTCGGGTTAATGAAGAGACCCAGTACTTC CASRSRVNEETQYF
TRBJ2-3 . . TRBV7-2 TGTGCCAGCAGCCGACACACAGATACGCAGTATTTT CASSRHTDTQYF
TRBJ1-2 . TRBD1 TRBV6-4 TGTGCCAGCAGTTCCGGACAGGGACGGTTAGGCTACACCTTC CASSSGQGRLGYTF
TRBJ1-1 once . TRBV2 TGTGCCAGCAGCGACACCCTTGAAGCTTTCTTT CASSDTLEAFF
TRBJ1-6 once TRBD1 TRBV2 TGTGCCAGCAGAGGACAGGGGGCCAGGTCACCCCTCCACTTT CASRGQGARSPLHF
TRBJ1-6 . . TRBV29-1 TGCAGCGGTAGGTGTCAGGGGACCTATAATTCACCCCTCCACTTT CSGRCQGTYNSPLHF
TRBJ2-1 . . TRBV7-9 TGTGCCAGCAGCTTAAGCAGGTTGGGTGAGCAGTTCTTC CASSLSRLGEQFF
TRBJ2-7 . TRBD2 TRBV30 TGTGCCTGGAGTCGGACTAGCGGGATTAACGAGCAGTACTTC CAWSRTSGINEQYF
TRBJ1-1 . TRBD1 TRBV4-3 TGCGCCAGCAGCCAAATGGGAGGAGAACACGAGACAGGGGCCACTGAAGCTTTCTTT CASSQMGGEHETGATEAFF
TRBJ1-4 . . TRBV15 TGTGCCACCAGCAGAGACCCGATGGGGGGAGAAAAACTGTTTTTT CATSRDPMGGEKLFF
TRBJ1-1 . TRBD1 TRBV28 TGTGCCAGCAGGTTGACAGGGACTGAAGCTTTCTTT CASRLTGTEAFF
TRBJ2-3 . . TRBV7-6 TGTGCCAGCAGCTTAGGAGGGTTAGCGGCAGATACGCAGTATTTT CASSLGGLAADTQYF
TRBJ1-6 . . TRBV11-2 TGTGCCAGCAGCTTAGGCGGTTATAATTCACCCCTCCACTTT CASSLGGYNSPLHF
TRBJ2-1 . . TRBV10-3 TGTGCCATCAGTGAGGAGCGGAGCTCCTACAATGAGCAGTTCTTC CAISEERSSYNEQFF
TRBJ1-2 . . TRBV4-3 TGCGCCAGCAGCCAAGATATCGGGACTCGATATGGCTACACCTTC CASSQDIGTRYGYTF
TRBJ2-7 . TRBD1 TRBV5-1 TGCGCCAGCAGCTTGGGACAGGGGAGCTCCTACGAGCAGTACTTC CASSLGQGSSYEQYF
TRBJ2-1 . . TRBV29-1 TGCAGCGTTGGAGGGAGGCATGAGCAGTTCTTC CSVGGRHEQFF
TRBJ2-3 . . TRBV9 TGTGCCAGCAGCATCCGACAGGCGGGCACAGATACGCAGTATTTT CASSIRQAGTDTQYF
TRBJ1-1 . TRBD1 TRBV13 TGTGCCAGCAGTAAGACAGGGTATAAGAACACTGAAGCTTTCTTT CASSKTGYKNTEAFF
TRBJ2-2 . TRBD2 TRBV15 TGTGCCACCAGCAAGATTCCTACTAGCGCCGGGGAGCTGTTTTTT CATSKIPTSAGELFF
TRBJ1-1 . . TRBV7-9 TGTGCCAGCAGCTTCGGAGGAGCGAACACTGAAGCTTTCTTT CASSFGGANTEAFF
TRBJ2-7 . . TRBV6-5 TGTGCCAGCAGTCTCAACAGGGTCCACGAGCAGTACTTC CASSLNRVHEQYF
TRBJ1-1 . . TRBV10-3 TGTGCCATCAGTGTTGGGGCCTCTGGCTTGAACACTGAAGCTTTCTTT CAISVGASGLNTEAFF
TRBJ2-1 few TRBD1 TRBV4-3 TGCGCCAGCAGCCAAGACAGGGGGAGTGAGCAGTTCTTC CASSQDRGSEQFF
TRBJ1-1 . . TRBV6-1 TGTGCCAGCAGAGCGCCAGGGCAGAACACTGAAGCTTTCTTT CASRAPGQNTEAFF
TRBJ1-2 . TRBD1 TRBV28 TGTGCCAGCCAAGAGGACAGGGAATTAGGTGGCTACACCTTC CASQEDRELGGYTF
TRBJ1-2 . TRBD1 TRBV28 TGTGCCAGCAGGGCCGGGACAGTCTTCCTCGGTAACTATGGCTACACCTTC CASRAGTVFLGNYGYTF
TRBJ2-1 . TRBD1 TRBV15 TGTGCCACCAGCGGACAGGGCTCCTCGTACAATGAGCAGTTCTTC CATSGQGSSYNEQFF
TRBJ1-5 . . TRBV6-5 TGTGCCAGCCCTACGGAGGGGAGGCCGCCCCAGCATTTT CASPTEGRPPQHF
TRBJ2-7 . . TRBV5-4 TGTGCCAGCAGCCAGGACAGCCAACCTGCCATGGAGCAGTACTTC CASSQDSQPAMEQYF
TRBJ2-1 . . TRBV28 TGTGCCAGCGCCTCTAGGAATGAGCAGTTCTTC CASASRNEQFF
TRBJ1-6 . . TRBV25-1 TGTGCCAGCAGGGCAGGGAGGAATAATTCACCCCTCCACTTT CASRAGRNNSPLHF
TRBJ2-7 . . TRBV14 TGTGCCAGCAGCTCCTTCTCCTACGAGCAGTACTTC CASSSFSYEQYF
TRBJ1-2 . . TRBV29-1 TGCAGCGTTGTGACAGCCTATGGCTACACCTTC CSVVTAYGYTF
TRBJ2-1 . . TRBV5-1 TGCGCCAGCAGCGGGGACGGACTAAGGAATGAGCAGTTCTTC CASSGDGLRNEQFF
TRBJ1-5 . . TRBV6-5 TGTGCCAGCAGTTCGGGGGGAAGCAATCAGCCCCAGCATTTT CASSSGGSNQPQHF
TRBJ1-5 . TRBD1 TRBV11-2 TGTGCCAGCAGTCGCTCAGGGGGCTACGGTCAGCCCCAGCATTTT CASSRSGGYGQPQHF
TRBJ1-5 once . TRBV28 TGTGCCAGCAGTTTGGCCCCCCAGCCCCAGCATTTT CASSLAPQPQHF